The rows below give T cell receptor beta chains drawn from one sample of a study of regulatory T cells in long-lasting Graves disease. TCRdb analysed the multiplex PCR reads with MiXCR anew, one entry per CDR3 protein. The table lists approximately 400,000 distinct CDR3 sequences, about 14% of them singletons. Sequences were derived from peripheral blood mononuclear cells (PBMCs), sampled at new diagnosis, from a patient treated with antithyroid drugs. These receptors were obtained from a female donor with Graves disease. CDR3s include the opening cysteine and the closing phenylalanine or tryptophan. The D gene is left open where the match is weak. Not all rows give a size; the values are once, few, many and, for expanded clones, a class.

cdr3_nt	cdr3_aa	v_call	d_call	j_call	clone_size
TGTGCCAGCACCGGGACACACTCCTACAATGAGCAGTTCTTC	CASTGTHSYNEQFF	TRBV2	NA	TRBJ2-1	few
TGTGCCAGCAGCCAAGTGGCTCCTAGCGGGAGGGACTCCGGAAGCTACGAGCAGTACTTC	CASSQVAPSGRDSGSYEQYF	TRBV3-1	TRBD2	TRBJ2-7	few
TGTGCCACCAGGCCGGCGACCGGGGAGCTGTTTTTT	CATRPATGELFF	TRBV24-1	NA	TRBJ2-2	few
TGCGCCAGCAGCCAAGCCGTGATGACTGAAGCTTTCTTT	CASSQAVMTEAFF	TRBV4-1	NA	TRBJ1-1	NA
TGTGCCAGCCGAGAAGAGACGGGTAATCAGCCCCAGCATTTT	CASREETGNQPQHF	TRBV2	NA	TRBJ1-5	NA
TGTGCCATCCGGGCCCCCTATAATTCACCCCTCCACTTT	CAIRAPYNSPLHF	TRBV10-3	NA	TRBJ1-6	few
TGCAGCGCCACGGGGTTTGGGACAGGGTCTTACGAGCAGTACTTC	CSATGFGTGSYEQYF	TRBV20-1	TRBD1	TRBJ2-7	NA
TGCAGCGGGACTAGCGGATGGAATGAGCAGTTCTTC	CSGTSGWNEQFF	TRBV20-1	TRBD2	TRBJ2-1	NA
TGTGCCAGCTCACCAGGACTCAACGAGCAGTACTTC	CASSPGLNEQYF	TRBV18	NA	TRBJ2-7	many
TGTGCCAGCAGCCCCTGGCCGAGAGGGCCAGATACGCAGTATTTT	CASSPWPRGPDTQYF	TRBV7-2	NA	TRBJ2-3	many
TGTGCCAGCAGTCCACACAGGGGTTGGGACGAGCAGTACTTC	CASSPHRGWDEQYF	TRBV12-3/TRBV12-4	TRBD1	TRBJ2-7	many